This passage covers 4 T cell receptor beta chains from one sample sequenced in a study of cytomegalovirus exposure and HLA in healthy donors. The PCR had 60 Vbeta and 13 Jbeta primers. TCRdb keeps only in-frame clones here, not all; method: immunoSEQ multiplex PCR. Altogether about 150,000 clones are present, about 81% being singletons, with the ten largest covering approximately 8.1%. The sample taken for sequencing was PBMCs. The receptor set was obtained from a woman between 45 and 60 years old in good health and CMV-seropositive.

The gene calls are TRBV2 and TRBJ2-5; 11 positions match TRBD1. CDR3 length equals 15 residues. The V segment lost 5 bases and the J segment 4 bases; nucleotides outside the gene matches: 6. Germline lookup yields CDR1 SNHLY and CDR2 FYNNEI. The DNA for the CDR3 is TGTGCCAGCAGTCCCACGGGACAGGGGGTAGAGACCCAGTACTTC. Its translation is CASSPTGQGVETQYF.

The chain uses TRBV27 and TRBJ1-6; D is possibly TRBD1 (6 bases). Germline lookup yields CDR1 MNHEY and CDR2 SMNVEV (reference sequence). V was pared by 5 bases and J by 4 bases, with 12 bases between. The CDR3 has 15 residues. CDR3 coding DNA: TGTGCCAGCAGTAGGGAGGGGGGGTATAATTCACCCCTCCACTTT. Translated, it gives CASSREGGYNSPLHF.

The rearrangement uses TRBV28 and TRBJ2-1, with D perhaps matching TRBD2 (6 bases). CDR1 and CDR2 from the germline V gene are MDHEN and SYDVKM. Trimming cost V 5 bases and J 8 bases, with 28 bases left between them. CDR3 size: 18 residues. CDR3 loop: CASSPQPSWTGGIYEQFF. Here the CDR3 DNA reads TGTGCCAGCAGTCCCCAACCTTCCTGGACTGGCGGGATCTATGAGCAGTTCTTC. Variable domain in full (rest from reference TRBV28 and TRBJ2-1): DVKVTQSSRYLVKRTGEKVFLECVQDMDHENMFWYRQDPGLGLRLIYFSYDVKMKEKGDIPEGYSVSREKKERFSLILESASTNQTSMYLCASSPQPSWTGGIYEQFFGPGTRLTVL.

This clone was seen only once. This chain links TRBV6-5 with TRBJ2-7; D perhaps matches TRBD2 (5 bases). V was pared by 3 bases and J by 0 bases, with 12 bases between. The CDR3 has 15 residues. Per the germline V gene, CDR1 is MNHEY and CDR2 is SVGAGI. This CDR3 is CASSYRTGSSYEQYF. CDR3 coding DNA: TGTGCCAGCAGTTATCGTACGGGAAGCTCCTACGAGCAGTACTTC.